The rows below give T cell receptor beta chains drawn from one sample of a study of blood T cell repertoires in COVID-19. Assay: immunoSEQ multiplex PCR; the TCRdb copy retains only in-frame clones and omits some. The table lists tens of thousands of clones, approximately 90% of them singletons. The sample consisted of peripheral blood. The receptor set was obtained from a human donor in a cohort sampled during active COVID-19. Each CDR3 is given with its conserved first and last residue. Fields, in order: clone size, V gene, J gene, D gene, CDR3 length, CDR3 protein, CDR3 DNA. A D gene is named only where the DNA matches it firmly. Part of the rows lack a size; the others show once, few, many or a class for expanded clones.

clone_size: -
v_call: TRBV3-1/TRBV3-2
j_call: TRBJ2-7
d_call: TRBD2
cdr3_length: 14
cdr3_aa: CASSLSGGFSEQYF
cdr3_nt: TGTGCCAGCAGCCTTAGCGGGGGCTTTTCGGAGCAGTACTTC

clone_size: -
v_call: TRBV5-4
j_call: TRBJ2-2
d_call: TRBD2
cdr3_length: 16
cdr3_aa: CASSPGTSGMGGELFF
cdr3_nt: TGTGCCAGCAGCCCCGGGACTAGCGGGATGGGCGGGGAGCTGTTTTTT

clone_size: -
v_call: TRBV29-1
j_call: TRBJ2-2
d_call: -
cdr3_length: 17
cdr3_aa: CSVAKSWGGASTGELFF
cdr3_nt: TGCAGCGTTGCCAAGAGTTGGGGGGGCGCTTCCACCGGGGAGCTGTTTTTT

clone_size: -
v_call: TRBV7-8
j_call: TRBJ2-3
d_call: -
cdr3_length: 15
cdr3_aa: CASSSTGTSTDTQYF
cdr3_nt: TGTGCCAGCAGCTCTACAGGGACGAGCACAGATACGCAGTATTTT

clone_size: -
v_call: TRBV5-1
j_call: TRBJ2-7
d_call: TRBD1
cdr3_length: 15
cdr3_aa: CASSLEGRGLDEQYF
cdr3_nt: TGCGCCAGCAGCTTGGAGGGCAGGGGGCTCGACGAGCAGTACTTC

clone_size: -
v_call: TRBV27
j_call: TRBJ2-3
d_call: TRBD1
cdr3_length: 14
cdr3_aa: CASSLTRGTDTQYF
cdr3_nt: TGTGCCAGCAGTTTAACCAGGGGGACAGATACGCAGTATTTT

clone_size: -
v_call: TRBV4-1
j_call: TRBJ2-7
d_call: -
cdr3_length: 15
cdr3_aa: CASSPTGDPRYEQYF
cdr3_nt: TGCGCCAGCAGCCCAACGGGGGACCCACGCTACGAGCAGTACTTC

clone_size: -
v_call: TRBV5-1
j_call: TRBJ2-1
d_call: TRBD2
cdr3_length: 16
cdr3_aa: CASSFTPSGTYNEQFF
cdr3_nt: TGCGCCAGCAGCTTTACACCTAGCGGGACCTACAATGAGCAGTTCTTC

clone_size: -
v_call: TRBV6-5
j_call: TRBJ1-3
d_call: TRBD1
cdr3_length: 15
cdr3_aa: CASSYGQGAENTIYF
cdr3_nt: TGTGCCAGCAGTTACGGACAGGGGGCTGAAAACACCATATATTTT

clone_size: once
v_call: TRBV5-1
j_call: TRBJ1-2
d_call: TRBD1
cdr3_length: 13
cdr3_aa: CASSVDRGHGYTF
cdr3_nt: TGCGCCAGCAGTGTGGACAGGGGCCATGGCTACACCTTC

clone_size: -
v_call: TRBV5-1
j_call: TRBJ1-2
d_call: TRBD1
cdr3_length: 14
cdr3_aa: CASSTGQGFYGYTF
cdr3_nt: TGCGCCAGCAGCACGGGACAGGGGTTTTATGGCTACACCTTC

clone_size: -
v_call: TRBV19
j_call: TRBJ2-3
d_call: TRBD2
cdr3_length: 15
cdr3_aa: CASSTLAGVADTQYF
cdr3_nt: TGTGCCAGTAGTACCCTAGCGGGAGTGGCGGATACGCAGTATTTT

clone_size: -
v_call: TRBV19
j_call: TRBJ1-5
d_call: -
cdr3_length: 15
cdr3_aa: CASSIGRIVNQPQHF
cdr3_nt: TGTGCCAGTAGTATAGGGCGGATAGTAAATCAGCCCCAGCATTTT

clone_size: -
v_call: TRBV4-1
j_call: TRBJ1-1
d_call: TRBD1
cdr3_length: 15
cdr3_aa: CASSPDLDRVTEAFF
cdr3_nt: TGCGCCAGCAGCCCGGATCTGGACAGGGTCACTGAAGCTTTCTTT

clone_size: -
v_call: TRBV27
j_call: TRBJ2-7
d_call: TRBD2
cdr3_length: 16
cdr3_aa: CASSDTGTSGTYEQYF
cdr3_nt: TGTGCCAGCAGCGATACCGGGACTAGCGGGACATACGAGCAGTACTTC

clone_size: -
v_call: TRBV4-1
j_call: TRBJ2-7
d_call: TRBD2
cdr3_length: 16
cdr3_aa: CASSQAWRGGSYEQYF
cdr3_nt: TGCGCCAGCAGCCAGGCTTGGCGGGGGGGTTCTTACGAGCAGTACTTC

clone_size: -
v_call: TRBV4-1
j_call: TRBJ1-4
d_call: -
cdr3_length: 18
cdr3_aa: CASSQDLWEYTTNEKLFF
cdr3_nt: TGCGCCAGCAGCCAAGATTTGTGGGAGTATACAACTAATGAAAAACTGTTTTTT

clone_size: -
v_call: TRBV9
j_call: TRBJ1-2
d_call: -
cdr3_length: 13
cdr3_aa: CASSVGRNYGYTF
cdr3_nt: TGTGCCAGCAGCGTAGGGCGGAACTATGGCTACACCTTC

clone_size: -
v_call: TRBV7-9
j_call: TRBJ1-1
d_call: -
cdr3_length: 16
cdr3_aa: CASSLGRGRKDTEAFF
cdr3_nt: TGTGCCAGCAGCTTAGGACGGGGAAGAAAAGACACTGAAGCTTTCTTT

clone_size: few
v_call: TRBV2
j_call: TRBJ1-2
d_call: -
cdr3_length: 11
cdr3_aa: CASARVLGYTF
cdr3_nt: TGTGCCAGCGCCCGAGTCCTGGGCTACACCTTC

clone_size: -
v_call: TRBV27
j_call: TRBJ2-7
d_call: TRBD1
cdr3_length: 15
cdr3_aa: CASSYTGTGSHEQYF
cdr3_nt: TGTGCCAGCAGCTACACCGGGACAGGGTCCCACGAGCAGTACTTC

clone_size: once
v_call: TRBV3-1/TRBV3-2
j_call: TRBJ1-2
d_call: TRBD1
cdr3_length: 16
cdr3_aa: CASSQADRTRNYGYTF
cdr3_nt: TGTGCCAGCAGCCAAGCGGACAGGACCCGTAACTATGGCTACACCTTC

clone_size: -
v_call: TRBV3-1/TRBV3-2
j_call: TRBJ2-1
d_call: -
cdr3_length: 16
cdr3_aa: CASSPLGTRSYNEQFF
cdr3_nt: TGTGCCAGCAGCCCCTTAGGGACTCGCTCCTACAATGAGCAGTTCTTC

clone_size: -
v_call: TRBV10-2
j_call: TRBJ2-1
d_call: -
cdr3_length: 13
cdr3_aa: CASSEWSPGEQFF
cdr3_nt: TGCGCCAGCAGTGAGTGGAGCCCCGGTGAGCAGTTCTTC

clone_size: -
v_call: TRBV24-1
j_call: TRBJ2-5
d_call: -
cdr3_length: 15
cdr3_aa: CATSDPQGSGETQYF
cdr3_nt: TGTGCCACCAGTGATCCGCAGGGCAGTGGAGAGACCCAGTACTTC

clone_size: -
v_call: TRBV9
j_call: TRBJ1-2
d_call: TRBD1
cdr3_length: 18
cdr3_aa: CASSVAASQQGVRGGYTF
cdr3_nt: TGTGCCAGCAGCGTAGCCGCTTCACAACAGGGGGTCCGCGGTGGCTACACCTTC

clone_size: -
v_call: TRBV7-9
j_call: TRBJ1-1
d_call: -
cdr3_length: 13
cdr3_aa: CASSQQGNTEAFF
cdr3_nt: TGTGCCAGCAGCCAACAGGGCAACACTGAAGCTTTCTTT

clone_size: -
v_call: TRBV5-1
j_call: TRBJ2-3
d_call: TRBD1
cdr3_length: 15
cdr3_aa: CASSTGQGFGDTQYF
cdr3_nt: TGCGCCAGCAGCACTGGACAGGGGTTTGGAGATACGCAGTATTTT

clone_size: few
v_call: TRBV5-4
j_call: TRBJ2-7
d_call: TRBD1
cdr3_length: 15
cdr3_aa: CASSHPGQHTYEQYF
cdr3_nt: TGTGCCAGCAGTCATCCGGGACAGCATACCTACGAGCAGTACTTC

clone_size: medium-sized
v_call: TRBV19
j_call: TRBJ2-7
d_call: -
cdr3_length: 14
cdr3_aa: CASSKSGSSYEQYF
cdr3_nt: TGTGCCAGTAGTAAAAGCGGAAGCTCCTACGAGCAGTACTTC

clone_size: -
v_call: TRBV10-3
j_call: TRBJ1-1
d_call: TRBD1
cdr3_length: 15
cdr3_aa: CAIREQGAMGTEAFF
cdr3_nt: TGTGCCATCAGAGAACAGGGGGCTATGGGGACTGAAGCTTTCTTT

clone_size: -
v_call: TRBV30
j_call: TRBJ1-1
d_call: TRBD1
cdr3_length: 16
cdr3_aa: CAWTGSGQGPVWGAFF
cdr3_nt: TGTGCCTGGACGGGATCGGGACAGGGGCCCGTATGGGGAGCTTTCTTT

clone_size: -
v_call: TRBV5-1
j_call: TRBJ1-4
d_call: -
cdr3_length: 15
cdr3_aa: CASSSRQWGNEKLFF
cdr3_nt: TGCGCCAGCAGCTCCCGACAGTGGGGTAATGAAAAACTGTTTTTT

clone_size: -
v_call: TRBV5-1
j_call: TRBJ2-5
d_call: -
cdr3_length: 17
cdr3_aa: CASSLGVQQMWEETQYF
cdr3_nt: TGCGCCAGCAGCCTCGGGGTCCAACAAATGTGGGAAGAGACCCAGTACTTC

clone_size: -
v_call: TRBV29-1
j_call: TRBJ1-5
d_call: -
cdr3_length: 13
cdr3_aa: CSVAFGINQPQHF
cdr3_nt: TGCAGCGTTGCTTTCGGGATCAATCAGCCCCAGCATTTT

clone_size: -
v_call: TRBV2
j_call: TRBJ2-5
d_call: TRBD2
cdr3_length: 16
cdr3_aa: CASRPTLAGSQETQYF
cdr3_nt: TGTGCCAGCAGGCCCACACTAGCGGGGAGCCAAGAGACCCAGTACTTC

clone_size: -
v_call: TRBV19
j_call: TRBJ2-2
d_call: -
cdr3_length: 16
cdr3_aa: CASSIAVGSNTGELFF
cdr3_nt: TGTGCCAGTAGTATAGCCGTGGGCTCGAACACCGGGGAGCTGTTTTTT

clone_size: -
v_call: TRBV5-1
j_call: TRBJ1-3
d_call: -
cdr3_length: 15
cdr3_aa: CASSVDSYAGNTIYF
cdr3_nt: TGCGCCAGCAGCGTGGACAGTTATGCTGGAAACACCATATATTTT

clone_size: -
v_call: TRBV6-5
j_call: TRBJ2-4
d_call: -
cdr3_length: 15
cdr3_aa: CASNRDTMRSDIQYF
cdr3_nt: TGTGCCAGCAACCGGGACACCATGAGATCGGACATTCAGTACTTC

clone_size: -
v_call: TRBV3-1/TRBV3-2
j_call: TRBJ1-6
d_call: TRBD1
cdr3_length: 14
cdr3_aa: CASSRQGGRIPLHF
cdr3_nt: TGTGCCAGCAGCCGACAGGGGGGCAGAATTCCCCTCCACTTT